Described below is a single T cell receptor (beta chain) sequence and its context. Clones were sequenced by immunoSEQ multiplex PCR, and TCRdb holds only the in-frame ones, with some missing. This table has a few million clones, 85% to 95% appearing once. V gave up 2 bases and J gave up 8 bases, with 11 bases separating them. The CDR3 contains 13 residues. Germline CDR1 reads SGHDT; CDR2 reads YYEEEE. The sample comes from a study of shared clonotypes between healthy human individuals. Memory CD4+ cells were the fraction left after CD45RA+ naive selection. The source is a man younger than 35 in good health. Some clones in this sample may be carry-over from other donors' samples. The sample consisted of naive CD4+ T cells from PBMCs. Subset in this sample: CD45RA+ positively selected. This chain connects TRBV5-6 to TRBJ2-1, with D unresolved. The CDR3 nucleotides are TGTGCCAGCAGCTTCCGTTACCTCGATGAGCAGTTCTTC. It specifies CASSFRYLDEQFF.